Presented here are 27 T cell receptor beta chains from one specimen sequenced in a study of cytomegalovirus exposure and HLA in healthy donors. PCR involved 60 Vbeta and 13 Jbeta primers. Profiled with immunoSEQ multiplex PCR; TCRdb holds only in-frame clones, not every one. This sample carries 80,000 or so clones, roughly 64% of them seen once, and the ten largest clones take over 5.5%. What was sequenced was PBMCs. These receptor sequences come from a man aged 25 to 40 in good health and CMV-seropositive.

The chain is built from TRBV10-1 and TRBJ2-5; TRBD2 agrees at 8 bases. In germline, CDR1 is WNHNN, CDR2 SYGVQD (reference sequence). After removal of 0 bases from V and 5 bases from J, the junction contained 20 bases not matched to a gene. The CDR3 is 20 amino acids. In DNA form, the CDR3 reads TGCGCCAGCAGTGAGTCGGGGAGATTCAGAAAGCGGGAGAAACATGAGACCCAGTACTTC. Amino acids: CASSESGRFRKREKHETQYF.

The rearrangement links TRBV2 to TRBJ2-7; D gene ambiguous. CDR1 SNHLY and CDR2 FYNNEI come from the germline V gene. This CDR3 region has 12 residues. Between the trimmed V and J ends, which lost 3 bases and 4 bases, there was a span of 7 bases. The CDR3 coding sequence is TGTGCCAGCAGTGAGTCCGTTTACGAGCAGTACTTC. The encoded protein is CASSESVYEQYF.

This chain joins TRBV4-3 and TRBJ2-5; 9 bases match TRBD2. V lost 0 bases and J lost 5; bases outside the gene matches: 10. This CDR3 comprises 17 residues. Germline V CDR1 and CDR2: LGHNA, YSLEER. The CDR3 region is CASSQDQLAGSGETQYF. For the CDR3, the DNA is TGCGCCAGCAGCCAAGATCAACTAGCGGGCTCCGGCGAGACCCAGTACTTC.

The V call is TRBV7-2, the J call TRBJ1-6; a weak D match, TRBD1 (5 bases). The CDR3 has 15 amino acids. The V end was cut by 6 bases, the J end by 10 bases, with 19 bases between. Per germline, CDR1 SGHTA and CDR2 FQGNSA. CDR3 bases: TGTGCCAGCAGAGCAGGGAGGGCCTGGGGATCACCCCTCCACTTT. Amino acids: CASRAGRAWGSPLHF.

V is TRBV4-2 and J is TRBJ2-3; D is possibly TRBD2 (6 bases). CDR1 is LGHNA, CDR2 YNFKEQ, per germline. Trimming shortened V by 0 bases and J by 5 bases, and 18 bases separated the two germline ends. The CDR3 has 17 residues. In DNA, the CDR3 is TGTGCCAGCAGCCAAGATACGGCGGGATCAGAGGAAGATACGCAGTATTTT. Its protein product is CASSQDTAGSEEDTQYF.

The chain recombines TRBV9 with TRBJ1-1; D may be TRBD1 (6 bases). Germline assignment: CDR1 SGDLS and CDR2 YYNGEE. The germline V and J ends were trimmed by 3 bases and 6 bases, with 12 bases remaining between them. The CDR3 covers 13 residues. CDR3 protein: CASSAGHNPEAFF. CDR3 nucleotides: TGTGCCAGCAGCGCGGGACATAACCCTGAAGCTTTCTTT.

The CDR3 here is CASSSRTSGSKEQFF. The CDR3 region has the DNA TGTGCCAGCAGCTCCCGGACTAGCGGGAGCAAGGAGCAGTTCTTC. The chain uses TRBV7-3 and TRBJ2-1; 13 bases map to TRBD2. Germline V CDR1 and CDR2: SGHTA, FQGTGA. Unmatched junction bases numbered 7, after V lost 4 bases and J lost 10 bases. The CDR3 runs to 15 residues.

This chain links TRBV30 with TRBJ2-7; D is perhaps TRBD2 (6 bases). V was clipped by 6 bases and J by 2 bases, with 17 bases between them. CDR3 size: 14 residues. CDR1 and CDR2 (germline): GTSNPN, SVGIG (reference sequence). The CDR3, as DNA: TGTGCCTGCCCGGGGACTCTCTACGCCTACGAGCAGTACTTC. Translating gives CACPGTLYAYEQYF.

This clone came up a few times. The chain has TRBV7-3 and TRBJ2-1; 8 nucleotides align to TRBD2. The CDR3 contains 14 residues. Trimming cost V 1 base and J 7 bases; bases outside gene matches: 3. Germline loops: CDR1 SGHTA, CDR2 FQGTGA. CDR3 sequence reads: CASSLSSSGNEQFF. The CDR3 DNA reads TGTGCCAGCAGCTTAAGTTCTAGCGGGAATGAGCAGTTCTTC.

With regard to this clone: The germline gene is not matched at one end of the junction; a read error may be the cause. The rearrangement uses TRBV7-3 and TRBJ2-6; 8 bases are shared with TRBD1. There are 22 residues in the CDR3. Germline assignment: CDR1 SGHTA and CDR2 FQGTGA. This CDR3 is CASSLTAYRQGLFLTGANVLTF. Written as DNA, the CDR3 is TGTGCCAGCAGCCTAACTGCCTACCGACAGGGGCTATTTCTTACTGGGGCCAACGTCCTGACTTTC.

The rearrangement uses TRBV6-1 and TRBJ1-1, with a possible D match to TRBD1 (6 bases). Trimming pared 8 bases from V and 4 bases from J, leaving 14 bases between. Germline V CDR1 and CDR2: MNHNS, SASEGT. The CDR3 has 13 residues. The CDR3 is CASEKGGITEAFF. The CDR3 nucleotides are TGTGCCAGCGAAAAAGGGGGAATCACTGAAGCTTTCTTT.

The genes are TRBV7-9 and TRBJ1-2; 9 bases are shared with TRBD1. Trimming cost V 5 bases and J 7 bases; bases outside gene matches: 2. The CDR3 extends over 12 amino acids. The germline V gene has CDR1 SEHNR and CDR2 FQNEAQ (reference sequence). CDR3 sequence reads: CASSRDRAGYTF. CDR3 DNA: TGTGCCAGCAGCCGGGACAGGGCTGGCTACACCTTC.

Notes on this clone: The sample carries other DNA sequences with the same CDR3. The gene calls are TRBV7-9 and TRBJ2-1, with D maybe TRBD1 (5 bases). The CDR3 runs to 13 residues. V was clipped by 5 bases and J by 4 bases, with 9 bases between them. CDR1 SEHNR and CDR2 FQNEAQ come from the germline V gene (reference sequence). The chain's CDR3 is CASSITGYNEQFF. In DNA, the CDR3 is TGTGCCAGCAGCATAACAGGTTACAATGAGCAGTTCTTC.

As regards this clone: Without the conserved terminal phenylalanine or tryptophan, this CDR3 likely stems from a read error. For the CDR3, the DNA is TGTGCCTGGACCGTGGGTATTAACTATGGCTACACCCTC. It is translated as CAWTVGINYGYTL. J is TRBJ1-2 and V is TRBV30; the D is unclear. This CDR3 is built from 13 residues. Deletions cut 4 bases from V and 1 base from J, with 10 bases between. CDR1 and CDR2 (germline): GTSNPN, SVGIG (reference sequence).

A few counts support this clone. The rearrangement links TRBV2 to TRBJ2-3, with 12 bases aligning to TRBD2. The CDR3 is 15 amino acids. J was trimmed by 7 bases and V by 4 bases; bases with no gene match: 6. Germline CDR1 and CDR2: SNHLY and FYNNEI. The CDR3 DNA reads as TGTGCCAGCAGTGGCGCTAGCGGGGGGGCTTATACGCAGTATTTT. As protein: CASSGASGGAYTQYF.

Concerning this clone: At the DNA level, this CDR3 is encoded by other sequences in the same sample as well. The CDR3 protein is CATRLAGTYEQYF. In nucleotides, the CDR3 is TGTGCCACCCGACTAGCGGGGACCTACGAGCAGTACTTC. The J gene is TRBJ2-7, the V gene TRBV15; 11 nucleotides agree with TRBD2. The J segment lost 2 bases and the V segment lost 8 bases, leaving 2 bases of the junction unmatched. The CDR3 runs to 13 residues. Germline-derived CDR1 and CDR2 are LNHNV and YYDKDF (reference sequence).

The chain has TRBV6-1 and TRBJ2-7, with 10 nucleotides matching TRBD2. The CDR3 runs 14 residues. V shed 7 bases and J 2 bases; nucleotides not matched to a gene: 5. Germline V gene data show CDR1 as MNHNS and CDR2 as SASEGT. The CDR3 bases are TGTGCCAGCACAACGCTAGCGGGGGCCTACGAGCAGTACTTC. Translation gives CASTTLAGAYEQYF.

This clone was recorded only once. The rearrangement links TRBV19 to TRBJ2-2; 10 bases map to TRBD1. There are 18 residues in the CDR3. With V trimmed by 5 bases and J by 0 bases, 9 bases remained unmatched. Looked up from germline, CDR1 is LNHDA and CDR2 is SQIVND (reference sequence). CDR3 DNA: TGTGCCAGTAGTTTCTTCCGGACAGGGGGGGCGAACACCGGGGAGCTGTTTTTT. It codes for CASSFFRTGGANTGELFF.

The rearrangement links TRBV7-9 to TRBJ2-3; no definite D call. CDR3 length: 12 amino acids. V was trimmed by 5 bases and J by 8 bases, leaving 11 bases between them. Germline loops: CDR1 SEHNR, CDR2 FQNEAQ (reference sequence). As DNA, the CDR3 is TGTGCCAGCAGCCCATGGGCCGGTACGCAGTATTTT. Translation: CASSPWAGTQYF. Full variable domain (missing parts from reference TRBV7-9 and TRBJ2-3): DTGVSQNPRHKITKRGQNVTFRCDPISEHNRLYWYRQTLGQGPEFLTYFQNEAQLEKSRLLSDRFSAERPKGSFSTLEIQRTEQGDSAMYLCASSPWAGTQYFGPGTRLTVL.

This clone was detected only once. The J gene is TRBJ2-5, the V gene TRBV7-9; no clear D gene. V lost 6 bases and J 5 bases, leaving 10 bases between the germline ends. Germline V gene data show CDR1 as SEHNR and CDR2 as FQNEAQ (reference sequence). CDR3 size: 12 residues. The CDR3 region has the DNA TGTGCCAGCAGTCCCATCGGGGAGACCCAGTACTTC. Translated: CASSPIGETQYF.

This clone was observed a handful of times. This sequence joins TRBV6-1 and TRBJ2-7, with D perhaps TRBD1 (6 bases). V shed 5 bases and J shed 2 bases, with 16 bases lying between them. This CDR3 comprises 15 residues. CDR1 and CDR2 from the germline V gene are MNHNS and SASEGT. The CDR3 sequence: CASSLGHRGAYEQYF. The CDR3 region has the DNA TGTGCCAGCAGTTTGGGACACCGAGGCGCCTACGAGCAGTACTTC.

This clone has a handful of counts. This rearrangement joins TRBV20-1 to TRBJ1-1; D gene uncertain. This CDR3 is 10 amino acids long. Trimming took 5 bases from V and 11 from J, leaving 12 bases between them. Germline CDR1 reads DFQATT; CDR2 reads SNEGSKA (reference sequence). CDR3 residues: CSAERSSAFF. The CDR3 bases are TGCAGTGCTGAACGGTCTAGCGCTTTCTTT.

V usage is TRBV6-1 and J usage is TRBJ1-5, with D maybe TRBD1 (5 bases). The germline gives CDR1 MNHNS, CDR2 SASEGT. Trimming shortened V by 9 bases and J by 0 bases, and 12 bases separated the two germline ends. The CDR3 is 14 amino acids. CDR3 in amino acids: CASSGTYSNQPQHF. DNA of the CDR3: TGTGCCAGTTCCGGGACTTATAGCAATCAGCCCCAGCATTTT.

V is TRBV7-2 and J is TRBJ2-3, with TRBD2 matching 10 bases. J was trimmed by 9 bases and V by 1 base; bases with no gene match: 4. CDR1 and CDR2 from the germline V gene are SGHTA and FQGNSA. CDR3 length: 14 amino acids. In DNA form, the CDR3 reads TGTGCCAGCAGCTTAGTTCTAGCGGGGGTGACGCAGTATTTT. This encodes CASSLVLAGVTQYF.

V gene TRBV18 combines with J gene TRBJ1-4; the D is unclear. Germline loops: CDR1 KGHSH, CDR2 LQKENI. The V and J ends lost 5 bases and 9 bases respectively, with 13 bases between them. The CDR3 runs 13 residues. The CDR3 is CASSETGKQKLFF. As DNA, the CDR3 is TGTGCCAGCTCAGAGACCGGGAAGCAAAAACTGTTTTTT.

This chain links TRBV2 with TRBJ2-1, with TRBD2 matching over 11 bases. V gave up 5 bases and J gave up 4 bases; unmatched junction bases: 7. Germline lookup yields CDR1 SNHLY and CDR2 FYNNEI. CDR3 size: 16 residues. For the CDR3, the DNA is TGTGCCAGCAGTCGCACTAGCGGGGGCCTGTACAATGAGCAGTTCTTC. As protein: CASSRTSGGLYNEQFF. The variable domain in full, completed from reference TRBV2 and TRBJ2-1, reads EPEVTQTPSHQVTQMGQEVILRCVPISNHLYFYWYRQILGQKVEFLVSFYNNEISEKSEIFDDQFSVERPDGSNFTLKIRSTKLEDSAMYFCASSRTSGGLYNEQFFGPGTRLTVL.

The chain has TRBV6-4 and TRBJ1-5, with TRBD1 matching 7 bases. The germline V gene encodes CDR1 MRHNA and CDR2 SNTAGT. The V and J ends lost 3 bases and 7 bases, in that order; junction bases with no gene match: 12. The length of the CDR3 is 16 residues. In DNA, the CDR3 is TGTGCCAGCAGTGAATTGACAGGGAGAGAAGGACAGCCCCAGCATTTT. As protein: CASSELTGREGQPQHF.